Listed here is a single TCR beta chain. Its antigen is unidentified. This record comes from a study of T cell repertoires in cytomegalovirus infection. Study overall: In the study, CMV epitopes included recently identified HLA-C-restricted and well-studied HLA-B-restricted ones.

Germline V gives CDR1 LGHDT, CDR2 YNNKEL (reference sequence). Trimming removed 1 base from V and 4 bases from J, with 7 bases in between. This CDR3 comprises 13 residues. TCRdb re-derived calls from the reads in MiXCR, one entry per CDR3 protein. The table has around 900,000 distinct CDR3 sequences, 30% to 40% seen once. Findings and caveats of the study: Predominance within the ex vivo response was attributable to HLA-C-restricted CMV-specific TCR beta clonotypes. The study identified carriers of CMV plus the relevant HLA from cumulative public TCR beta family frequency.

The TCR comes from a human donor in good health (CMV status not recorded). Some clones in this sample may be carry-over from other donors' samples. The chain has TRBV3-1 and TRBJ1-1; D gene unclear. Material: cultured CD8+ T cells from PBMCs, obtained from culture after CMV antigen stimulation. The CDR3 sequence is CASSQVVRTEAFF. Here the CDR3 DNA reads TGTGCCAGCAGCCAAGTAGTCCGCACTGAAGCTTTCTTT.